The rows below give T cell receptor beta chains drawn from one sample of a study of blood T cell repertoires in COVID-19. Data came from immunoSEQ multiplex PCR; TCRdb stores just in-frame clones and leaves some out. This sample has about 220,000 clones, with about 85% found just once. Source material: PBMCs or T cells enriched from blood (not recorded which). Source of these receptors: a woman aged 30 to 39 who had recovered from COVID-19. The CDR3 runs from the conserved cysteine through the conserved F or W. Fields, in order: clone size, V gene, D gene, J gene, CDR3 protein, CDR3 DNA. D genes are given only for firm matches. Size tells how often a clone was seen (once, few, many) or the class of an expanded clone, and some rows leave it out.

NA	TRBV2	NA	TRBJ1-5	CASSVEGSQPQHF	TGTGCCAGCAGTGTAGAGGGATCTCAGCCCCAGCATTTT
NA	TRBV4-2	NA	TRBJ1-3	CASSPARNTIYF	TGTGCCAGCAGCCCCGCGCGGAACACCATATATTTT
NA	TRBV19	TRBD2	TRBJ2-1	CASGKSGTSYYNEQFF	TGTGCCAGTGGCAAATCCGGGACTAGCTACTACAATGAGCAGTTCTTC
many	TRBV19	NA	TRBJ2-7	CASSIGAAEVYEQYF	TGTGCCAGTAGTATAGGGGCGGCGGAGGTCTACGAGCAGTACTTC
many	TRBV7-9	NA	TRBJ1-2	CASSPSGGEGMGYTF	TGTGCCAGCAGCCCCTCCGGAGGGGAGGGTATGGGCTACACCTTC
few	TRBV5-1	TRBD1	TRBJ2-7	CASSLGQGAYEQYF	TGCGCCAGCAGCTTAGGACAGGGGGCTTACGAGCAGTACTTC
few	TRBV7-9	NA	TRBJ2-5	CASSLLASQETQYF	TGTGCCAGCAGCTTACTCGCTAGCCAAGAGACCCAGTACTTC
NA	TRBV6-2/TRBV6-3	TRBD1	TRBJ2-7	CASSSPWTGFYEQYF	TGTGCCAGCAGTTCCCCGTGGACAGGATTTTACGAGCAGTACTTC
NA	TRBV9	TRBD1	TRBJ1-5	CASSPGDRYNQPQHF	TGTGCCAGCAGCCCCGGGGACAGGTATAATCAGCCCCAGCATTTT
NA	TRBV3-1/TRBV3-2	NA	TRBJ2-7	CASSQEGGPPYEQYF	TGTGCCAGCAGCCAAGAGGGGGGACCACCCTACGAGCAGTACTTC
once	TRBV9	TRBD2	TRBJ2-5	CASSPSGTGMYQETQYF	TGTGCCAGCAGCCCAAGCGGGACGGGCATGTACCAAGAGACCCAGTACTTC
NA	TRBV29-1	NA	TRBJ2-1	CSVGSGGTGLRNEQFF	TGCAGCGTTGGTTCGGGGGGGACAGGGTTGCGCAATGAGCAGTTCTTC
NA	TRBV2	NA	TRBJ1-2	CASSRQEHYGYTF	TGTGCCAGCAGTAGACAGGAACACTATGGCTACACCTTC
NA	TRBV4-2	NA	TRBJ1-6	CASSQDRVSGSPLHF	TGTGCCAGCAGCCAAGACCGGGTTAGCGGTTCACCCCTCCACTTT
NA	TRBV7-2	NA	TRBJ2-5	CASNHGAGGQETQYF	TGTGCCAGTAATCATGGGGCAGGCGGACAAGAGACCCAGTACTTC
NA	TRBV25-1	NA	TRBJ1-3	CASTPSISGNTIYF	TGTGCCAGCACCCCGAGTATTTCTGGAAACACCATATATTTT
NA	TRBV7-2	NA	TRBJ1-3	CASTSGGFSGNTIYF	TGTGCCAGCACATCTGGGGGGTTCTCTGGAAACACCATATATTTT
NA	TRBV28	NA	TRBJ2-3	CASSLSQDTQYF	TGTGCCAGCAGTTTATCCCAGGATACGCAGTATTTT
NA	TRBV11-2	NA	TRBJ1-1	CASSLGTLRQVQNTEAFF	TGTGCCAGCAGCTTAGGTACCCTCCGACAGGTCCAGAACACTGAAGCTTTCTTT
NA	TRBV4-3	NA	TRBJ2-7	CASSQDPGYYEQYF	TGCGCCAGCAGCCAAGATCCGGGATACTACGAGCAGTACTTC
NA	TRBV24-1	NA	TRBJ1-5	CATSGFDSIDNQPQHF	TGTGCCACCAGTGGATTTGACAGCATTGACAATCAGCCCCAGCATTTT
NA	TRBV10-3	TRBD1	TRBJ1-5	CAISKGQGGDQPQHF	TGTGCCATCAGTAAGGGACAGGGGGGGGATCAGCCCCAGCATTTT
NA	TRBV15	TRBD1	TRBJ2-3	CATSRTYGTGGISTDTQYF	TGTGCCACCAGCAGGACCTACGGGACAGGGGGCATTAGCACAGATACGCAGTATTTT
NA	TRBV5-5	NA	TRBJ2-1	CASSLAGDPIYNEQFF	TGTGCCAGCAGCTTGGCAGGGGACCCAATATACAATGAGCAGTTCTTC
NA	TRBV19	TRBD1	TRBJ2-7	CASQGQGASYEQYF	TGTGCCAGCCAGGGGCAGGGGGCCTCCTACGAGCAGTACTTC
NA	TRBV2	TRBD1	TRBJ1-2	CASSFDRVYGYTF	TGTGCCAGCAGTTTTGACAGGGTATATGGCTACACCTTC
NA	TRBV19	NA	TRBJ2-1	CASSTDSLDEQFF	TGTGCCAGTAGTACGGACTCTCTGGATGAGCAGTTCTTC
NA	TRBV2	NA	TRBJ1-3	CASSRREGTIYF	TGTGCCAGCAGTCGACGGGAGGGAACCATATATTTT
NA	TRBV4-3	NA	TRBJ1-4	CASSQDLAALDEKLFF	TGCGCCAGCAGCCAAGATCTGGCGGCATTAGATGAAAAACTGTTTTTT